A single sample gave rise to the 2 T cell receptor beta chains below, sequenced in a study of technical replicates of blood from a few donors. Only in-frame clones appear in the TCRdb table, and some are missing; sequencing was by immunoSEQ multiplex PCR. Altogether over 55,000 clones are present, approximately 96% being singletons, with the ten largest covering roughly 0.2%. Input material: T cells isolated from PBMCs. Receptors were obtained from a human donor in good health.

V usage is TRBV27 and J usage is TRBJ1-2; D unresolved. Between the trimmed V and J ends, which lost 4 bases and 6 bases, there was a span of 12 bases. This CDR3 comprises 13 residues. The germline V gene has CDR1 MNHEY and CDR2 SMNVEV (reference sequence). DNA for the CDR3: TGTGCCAGCAGTTCGGCTGAGCGGCATGGCTACACCTTC. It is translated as CASSSAERHGYTF.

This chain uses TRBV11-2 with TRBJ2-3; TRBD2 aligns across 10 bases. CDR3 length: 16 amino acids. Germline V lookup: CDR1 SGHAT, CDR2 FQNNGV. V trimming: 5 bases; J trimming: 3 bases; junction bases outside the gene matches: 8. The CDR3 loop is CASSPRLLAGTDTQYF. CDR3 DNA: TGTGCCAGCAGCCCGAGGCTACTAGCGGGGACAGATACGCAGTATTTT.